Presented here are 7 T cell receptor beta chains from one specimen sequenced in a study of monozygotic twins with inflammatory bowel disease. Using the 5' RACE reads, TCRdb records one entry per CDR3 protein without DNA. This sample's table reports about 160,000 distinct CDR3 sequences. Sequencing was performed on blood. The origin of the receptors is a human donor with ulcerative colitis or Crohn's disease, or a healthy co-twin of an affected twin (not recorded which).

The chain employs TRBV14 and TRBJ2-3; TCRdb proposes TRBD2, but this gene call is untestable without DNA. The germline CDR1 and CDR2 sequences are SGHDN and FVKESK. The CDR3 covers 14 residues. CDR3 in amino acids: CASSQRKGQQTQYF.

The rearrangement uses TRBV10-3 and TRBJ1-4; TCRdb outputs TRBD1, but without DNA this stays unchecked. Per the germline V gene, CDR1 is ENHRY and CDR2 is SYGVKD. The CDR3 covers 12 residues. CDR3 in amino acids: CAIGAGPEKLFF.

The chain carries TRBV5-4 and TRBJ2-3. The CDR3 loop spans 14 amino acids. Per the germline V gene, CDR1 is SGHNT and CDR2 is YYREEE (reference sequence). CDR3 in amino acids: CASSLAVRPDTQYF.

The chain recombines TRBV5-1 with TRBJ2-1; TCRdb proposes TRBD2, but this gene call is untestable without DNA. This CDR3 has 17 residues. The V gene's germline CDR1 is SGHRS and CDR2 YFSETQ. The CDR3 here is CASSFSGRALSYNEQFF.

The chain is built from TRBV3-1 and TRBJ2-7. The CDR3 has 14 amino acids. Germline V gene lookup returns CDR1 LGHDT and CDR2 YNNKEL (reference sequence). The CDR3 sequence is CASSQARTAREQYF.

CDR3 sequence: CASSQQGDTEAFF. The V gene is TRBV6-4, the J gene TRBJ1-1; TCRdb's D call, TRBD1, is unchecked because there is no DNA. This CDR3 is 13 amino acids long. CDR1 and CDR2 (germline): MRHNA, SNTAGT.

The gene calls are TRBV29-1 and TRBJ1-5. CDR1 and CDR2 (germline): SQVTM, ANQGSEA. The CDR3 runs 11 residues. CDR3 loop: CSVGDDQPQHF. Full variable domain (missing parts from reference TRBV29-1 and TRBJ1-5): SAVISQKPSRDICQRGTSLTIQCQVDSQVTMMFWYRQQPGQSLTLIATANQGSEATYESGFVIDKFPISRPNLTFSTLTVSNMSPEDSSIYLCSVGDDQPQHFGDGTRLSIL.